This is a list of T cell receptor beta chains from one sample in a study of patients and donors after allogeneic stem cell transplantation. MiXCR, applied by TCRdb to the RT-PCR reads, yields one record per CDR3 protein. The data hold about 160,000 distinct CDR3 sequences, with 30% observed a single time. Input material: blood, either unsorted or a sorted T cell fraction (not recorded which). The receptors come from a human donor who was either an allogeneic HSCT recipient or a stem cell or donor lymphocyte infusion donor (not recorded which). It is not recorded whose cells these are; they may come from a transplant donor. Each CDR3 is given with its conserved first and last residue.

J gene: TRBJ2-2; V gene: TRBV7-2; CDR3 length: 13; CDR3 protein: CASSLHSQGELFF
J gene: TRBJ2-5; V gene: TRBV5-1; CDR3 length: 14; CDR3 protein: CASTRTTSEETQYF
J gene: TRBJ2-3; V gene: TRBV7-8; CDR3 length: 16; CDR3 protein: CASSQRVTHSTDTQYF
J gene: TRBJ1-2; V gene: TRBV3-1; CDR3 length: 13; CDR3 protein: CASSQDMRGGYTF
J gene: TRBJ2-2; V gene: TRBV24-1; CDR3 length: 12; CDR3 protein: CATSERSGELFF
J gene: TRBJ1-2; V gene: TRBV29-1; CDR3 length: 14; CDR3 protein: CSVFPSPIKGGYTF
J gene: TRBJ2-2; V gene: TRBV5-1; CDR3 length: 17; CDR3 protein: CASSTAPGLAKTGELFF
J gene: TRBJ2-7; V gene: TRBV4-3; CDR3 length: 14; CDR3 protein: CASSPGTGSYGQYF
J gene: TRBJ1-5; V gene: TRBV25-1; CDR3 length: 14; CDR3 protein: CASSVDRVNQPQHF
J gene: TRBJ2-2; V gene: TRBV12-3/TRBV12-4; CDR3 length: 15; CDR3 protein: CASSFGGGDTGELFF
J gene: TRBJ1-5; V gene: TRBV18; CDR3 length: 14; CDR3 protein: CASSLAGSNQPQHF
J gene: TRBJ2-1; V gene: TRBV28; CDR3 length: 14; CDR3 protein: CASWQGASYNEQFF
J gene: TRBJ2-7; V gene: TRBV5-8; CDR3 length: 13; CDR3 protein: CASRTTGAYEQYF
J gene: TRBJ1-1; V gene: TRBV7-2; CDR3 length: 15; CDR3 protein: CASSSRDRGYTEAFF
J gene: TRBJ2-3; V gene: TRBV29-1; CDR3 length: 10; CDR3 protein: CSAGELLQYF
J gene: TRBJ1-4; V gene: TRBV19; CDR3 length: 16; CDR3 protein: CASSTPRQGVNEKLFF
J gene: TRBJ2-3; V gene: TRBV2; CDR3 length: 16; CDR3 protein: CASSELSGRAADTQYF
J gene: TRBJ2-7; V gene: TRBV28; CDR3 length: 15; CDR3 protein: CASGNLPGQRYEQYF
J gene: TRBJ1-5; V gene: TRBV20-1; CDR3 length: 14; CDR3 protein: CSAQGFWVNQPQHF
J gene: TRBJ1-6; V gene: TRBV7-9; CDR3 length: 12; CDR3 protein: CASSSRDSPLHF
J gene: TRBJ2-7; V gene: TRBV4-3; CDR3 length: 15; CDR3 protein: CASSQETGGRGEQYF
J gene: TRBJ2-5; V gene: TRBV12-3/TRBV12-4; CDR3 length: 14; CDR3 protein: CASSPRLVQETQYF
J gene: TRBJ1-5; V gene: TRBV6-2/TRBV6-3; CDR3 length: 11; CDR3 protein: CASSQGQPQHF
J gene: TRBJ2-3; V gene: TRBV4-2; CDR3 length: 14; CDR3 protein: CASSHLQGTDTQYF
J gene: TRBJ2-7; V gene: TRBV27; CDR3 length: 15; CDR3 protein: CASSASGHSSYEQYF